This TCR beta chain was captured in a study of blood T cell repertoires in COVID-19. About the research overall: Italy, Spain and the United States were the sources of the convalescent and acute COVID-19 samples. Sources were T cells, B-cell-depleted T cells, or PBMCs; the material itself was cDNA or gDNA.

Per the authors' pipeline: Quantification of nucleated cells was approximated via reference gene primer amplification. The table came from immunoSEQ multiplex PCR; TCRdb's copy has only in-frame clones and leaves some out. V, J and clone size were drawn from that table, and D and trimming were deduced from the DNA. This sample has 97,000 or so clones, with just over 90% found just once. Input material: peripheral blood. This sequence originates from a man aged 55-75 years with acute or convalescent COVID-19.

CDR3: CASSERGGAGYGYTF. The CDR3 DNA follows: TGTGCCAGCAGTGAAAGGGGGGGGGCTGGCTATGGCTACACCTTC. The chain is built from TRBV6-1 and TRBJ1-2; tentatively, D is TRBD1 (6 bases). Germline CDR1 MNHNS, CDR2 SASEGT. V gave up 2 bases and J gave up 4 bases, with 14 bases separating them. CDR3 length equals 15 residues.